Listed below are T cell receptor beta chains from one sample, sequenced in a study of OX40 agonist ivuxolimab in advanced cancers. Sequencing was performed with immunoSEQ multiplex PCR; in TCRdb, only in-frame clones are kept and a portion is missing. The sample records 66,000 or so clones, approximately 84% being singletons. The sample consisted of CD4+ or CD8+ T cells sorted from blood, taken in a trial of the OX40 agonist ivuxolimab. These TCRs come from an adult with an advanced solid tumor such as melanoma, head and neck, liver or kidney cancer. Each CDR3 is given with its conserved first and last residue. D genes are given only for firm matches. A row's size may be missing; if present it is once, few, many or a size class.

clone size: once
CDR3 length: 13
V gene: TRBV7-8
J gene: TRBJ2-3
D gene: .
CDR3 DNA: TGTGCCAGCAGCCATATACGCACAGATACGCAGTATTTT
CDR3 protein: CASSHIRTDTQYF

clone size: .
CDR3 length: 16
V gene: TRBV4-1
J gene: TRBJ2-7
D gene: TRBD1
CDR3 DNA: TGCGCCAGCAACTACGGGTATGGGACAGGGGGCCACGAGCAGTACTTC
CDR3 protein: CASNYGYGTGGHEQYF

clone size: .
CDR3 length: 13
V gene: TRBV28
J gene: TRBJ1-1
D gene: TRBD1
CDR3 DNA: TGTGCCAGCAGTTTAACAGGGGTGACTGAAGCTTTCTTT
CDR3 protein: CASSLTGVTEAFF

clone size: few
CDR3 length: 15
V gene: TRBV7-9
J gene: TRBJ2-1
D gene: TRBD1
CDR3 DNA: TGTGCCAGCAGCTCAACGGGACAGGGTGGGAATGAGCAGTTCTTC
CDR3 protein: CASSSTGQGGNEQFF

clone size: .
CDR3 length: 14
V gene: TRBV5-1
J gene: TRBJ2-5
D gene: TRBD1
CDR3 DNA: TGCGCCAGCAGCCTACAGGGGCCCCCTGAGACCCAGTACTTC
CDR3 protein: CASSLQGPPETQYF

clone size: .
CDR3 length: 14
V gene: TRBV6-1
J gene: TRBJ1-1
D gene: .
CDR3 DNA: TGTGCCAGCAGTTTCCAGACAGGGAACACTGAAGCTTTCTTT
CDR3 protein: CASSFQTGNTEAFF

clone size: .
CDR3 length: 13
V gene: TRBV6-5
J gene: TRBJ1-2
D gene: .
CDR3 DNA: TGTGCCAGCAGAAGAGACGGAAACTATGGCTACACCTTC
CDR3 protein: CASRRDGNYGYTF

clone size: .
CDR3 length: 18
V gene: TRBV7-2
J gene: TRBJ1-3
D gene: .
CDR3 DNA: TGTGCCAGCAGCTTGAGACAATCTTTGGGGGCGACTGGAAACACCATATATTTT
CDR3 protein: CASSLRQSLGATGNTIYF

clone size: .
CDR3 length: 16
V gene: TRBV5-1
J gene: TRBJ1-6
D gene: .
CDR3 DNA: TGCGCCAGCAGTTCAGCGCCGGGGACAACGAATTCACCCCTCCACTTT
CDR3 protein: CASSSAPGTTNSPLHF

clone size: .
CDR3 length: 12
V gene: TRBV6-1
J gene: TRBJ1-2
D gene: .
CDR3 DNA: TGTGCCAGCAGGCAGACAGACTATGGCTACACCTTC
CDR3 protein: CASRQTDYGYTF

clone size: .
CDR3 length: 15
V gene: TRBV10-3
J gene: TRBJ1-3
D gene: .
CDR3 DNA: TGTGCCATAACGAATGAGCACTCCTCTGGAAACACCATATATTTT
CDR3 protein: CAITNEHSSGNTIYF

clone size: .
CDR3 length: 14
V gene: TRBV6-6
J gene: TRBJ1-2
D gene: .
CDR3 DNA: TGTGCCAGCAACTTTCTCCAGGGTAACTATGGCTACACCTTC
CDR3 protein: CASNFLQGNYGYTF

clone size: .
CDR3 length: 13
V gene: TRBV2
J gene: TRBJ1-4
D gene: .
CDR3 DNA: TGTGCCACCAAATGGGCAGAAAACGAAAAACTGTTTTTT
CDR3 protein: CATKWAENEKLFF

clone size: once
CDR3 length: 15
V gene: TRBV7-9
J gene: TRBJ2-5
D gene: TRBD1
CDR3 DNA: TGTGCCAGCAGCTCCCTCGACAGGGCGGAAGAGACCCAGTACTTC
CDR3 protein: CASSSLDRAEETQYF

clone size: .
CDR3 length: 15
V gene: TRBV4-3
J gene: TRBJ2-1
D gene: .
CDR3 DNA: TGCGCCAGCAGCCTCGACTTAAGCTCCTACAATGAGCAGTTCTTC
CDR3 protein: CASSLDLSSYNEQFF

clone size: .
CDR3 length: 11
V gene: TRBV29-1
J gene: TRBJ1-2
D gene: .
CDR3 DNA: TGCAGCACCGAACAGGGTTATGGCTACACCTTC
CDR3 protein: CSTEQGYGYTF

clone size: .
CDR3 length: 15
V gene: TRBV6-5
J gene: TRBJ1-2
D gene: .
CDR3 DNA: TGTGCCAGCAGTCGTACGGGGGAATCATCTTATGGCTACACCTTC
CDR3 protein: CASSRTGESSYGYTF